These 26 T cell receptor beta chains were all obtained from the same sample, sequenced in a study of T cell responses to AZD1222 COVID-19 vaccine. Sequencing was performed with immunoSEQ multiplex PCR; in TCRdb, only in-frame clones are kept and a portion is missing. The table shows almost 65,000 clones, with about four fifths occurring only once. Sequenced material: peripheral blood, taken on day 0 of AZD1222 vaccination. These receptors all come from an adult in good health.

The chain is built from TRBV2 and TRBJ2-5; 9 bases fit TRBD2. From germline, CDR1 is SNHLY and CDR2 FYNNEI. V gave up 5 bases and J gave up 4 bases; unmatched junction bases: 5. The CDR3 consists of 14 residues. The CDR3 region is CASSKGLALETQYF. The CDR3 nucleotides read TGTGCCAGCAGTAAGGGACTAGCTTTAGAGACCCAGTACTTC.

The genes are TRBV7-2 and TRBJ2-5, with 9 bases matching TRBD1. V dropped 7 bases and J dropped 5; count of bases not matched to a gene: 11. The germline V gene has CDR1 SGHTA and CDR2 FQGNSA. This CDR3 has 15 amino acids. CDR3 nucleotide sequence: TGTGCCAGCACCGCCCCCGGGACAGGGTCTGAGACCCAGTACTTC. Protein sequence: CASTAPGTGSETQYF.

The chain couples TRBV5-1 to TRBJ2-1; possible D gene TRBD1, 5 bases. Trimming removed 2 bases at V and 7 bases at J, with 19 bases between. Germline-derived CDR1 and CDR2 are SGHRS and YFSETQ. The CDR3 totals 16 residues. CDR3 in amino acids: CASSLAMGQFRNEQFF. CDR3 coding DNA: TGCGCCAGCAGCTTAGCCATGGGGCAATTCAGGAATGAGCAGTTCTTC.

The rearrangement links TRBV9 to TRBJ2-1; D may be TRBD2 (6 bases). The V gene lost 0 bases and the J gene lost 1 base, with 32 bases spanning the gap. This CDR3 comprises 23 residues. Germline assignment: CDR1 SGDLS and CDR2 YYNGEE. The CDR3 loop reads CASSVAEKKINAGPSKSYNEQFF. DNA for the CDR3: TGTGCCAGCAGCGTAGCTGAGAAAAAGATAAATGCGGGGCCCTCGAAGTCCTACAATGAGCAGTTCTTC.

The V gene is TRBV2, the J gene TRBJ1-2; D unresolved. The germline gives CDR1 SNHLY, CDR2 FYNNEI. The V end lost 7 bases, the J end lost 2 bases, and 11 bases lay between the germline ends. CDR3 length: 13 residues. The DNA for the CDR3 is TGTGCCAGCACGGTCCGAAGCAACTATGGCTACACCTTC. Amino acids: CASTVRSNYGYTF.

This clone has a single count. The J gene is TRBJ1-2, the V gene TRBV28, with D unclear. Germline assignment: CDR1 MDHEN and CDR2 SYDVKM. Trimming shortened V by 3 bases and J by 4 bases, and 6 bases separated the two germline ends. The CDR3 totals 12 residues. CDR3 DNA: TGTGCCAGCAGTTTCCCGAGCTATGGCTACACCTTC. Its protein is CASSFPSYGYTF.

V is TRBV7-9 and J is TRBJ2-4, with 7 bases fitting TRBD2. CDR1 is SEHNR, CDR2 FQNEAQ, per germline (reference sequence). Unmatched junction bases numbered 4, after V lost 0 bases and J lost 5 bases. There are 15 residues in the CDR3. The CDR3 reads CASSLARAGENIQYF. CDR3 in DNA: TGTGCCAGCAGCTTAGCGCGGGCGGGGGAAAACATTCAGTACTTC.

The chain uses TRBV29-1 and TRBJ2-2, with D unresolved. The V and J ends lost 5 bases and 7 bases respectively, with 11 bases between them. CDR1 SQVTM and CDR2 ANQGSEA come from the germline V gene. The CDR3 contains 12 residues. Written as DNA, the CDR3 is TGCAGCGTTCCCGCCGACGGCGGGGAGCTGTTTTTT. Translating gives CSVPADGGELFF.

This clone is deemed medium-sized (0.01 to 0.1%). The sample contains more than one DNA sequence encoding this CDR3. This chain uses TRBV6-2 or TRBV6-3 with TRBJ1-6; D gene ambiguous. The CDR3 contains 14 residues. Germline V gives CDR1 MNHEY, CDR2 SVGEGT. Trimming left V 0 bases short and J 7 bases short, with 7 bases between. This CDR3 reads CASSYSGGNSPLHF. The CDR3 bases are TGTGCCAGCAGTTACTCTGGAGGGAATTCACCCCTCCACTTT.

The genes are TRBV2 and TRBJ1-2; tentatively, D is TRBD1 (6 bases). V lost 2 bases and J 3 bases, leaving 10 bases between the germline ends. CDR1 is SNHLY, CDR2 FYNNEI, per germline. This CDR3 comprises 14 residues. The CDR3 region is CASSEQGPDYGYTF. CDR3 nucleotide sequence: TGTGCCAGCAGTGAACAGGGGCCGGACTATGGCTACACCTTC. The full variable domain, in which reference TRBV2 and TRBJ1-2 provide the parts outside the CDR3, is EPEVTQTPSHQVTQMGQEVILRCVPISNHLYFYWYRQILGQKVEFLVSFYNNEISEKSEIFDDQFSVERPDGSNFTLKIRSTKLEDSAMYFCASSEQGPDYGYTFGSGTRLTVV.

V and J are TRBV27 and TRBJ2-3; the match to TRBD2 covers 9 bases. The V and J ends lost 8 bases and 2 bases, in that order; junction bases with no gene match: 14. The CDR3 spans 17 residues. Germline lookup yields CDR1 MNHEY and CDR2 SMNVEV (reference sequence). The CDR3 DNA is TGTGCCAGCCGCAGGAGGGGCGGGGGGGAGCCCACAGATACGCAGTATTTT. Translation gives CASRRRGGGEPTDTQYF.

The V and J genes are TRBV7-9 and TRBJ2-3; no definite D call. Trimming took off 5 bases at V and 2 bases at J, with 11 bases between the two ends. This CDR3 is 14 amino acids long. CDR1 SEHNR and CDR2 FQNEAQ come from the germline V gene (reference sequence). CDR3 bases: TGTGCCAGCAGCCCCCCGCAGGTCACAGATACGCAGTATTTT. Translating it yields CASSPPQVTDTQYF.

The chain has TRBV4-1 and TRBJ1-5, with a tentative D call TRBD1 (5 bases). The germline V and J ends were trimmed by 3 bases and 1 base, with 10 bases remaining between them. The CDR3 runs 15 residues. Germline lookup yields CDR1 MGHRA and CDR2 YSYEKL. CDR3 DNA: TGCGCCAGCAGCCAGGGGGAGGCAAGCAATCAGCCCCAGCATTTT. Protein sequence: CASSQGEASNQPQHF.

The V call is TRBV7-8, the J call TRBJ2-3; possibly TRBD1 or TRBD2 for D (6 bases each). V was trimmed by 4 bases and J by 2 bases, leaving 22 bases between them. CDR1 is SGHVS, CDR2 FQNEAQ, per germline. The CDR3 contains 18 residues. CDR3: CASSSVGRGRTDTDTQYF. The CDR3 bases are TGTGCCAGCAGCTCCGTAGGCCGGGGGCGGACGGACACAGATACGCAGTATTTT. Complete variable domain (other parts from reference TRBV7-8 and TRBJ2-3): GAGVSQSPRYKVAKRGQDVALRCDPISGHVSLFWYQQALGQGPEFLTYFQNEAQLDKSGLPSDRFFAERPEGSVSTLKIQRTQQEDSAVYLCASSSVGRGRTDTDTQYFGPGTRLTVL.

This chain joins TRBV28 and TRBJ1-5; 7 bases are shared with TRBD1. The CDR3 covers 17 residues. V shed 3 bases and J 0 bases; nucleotides not matched to a gene: 8. Germline CDR1 is MDHEN and CDR2 is SYDVKM. The CDR3 nucleotides read TGTGCCAGCAGTTTGTTCCAGGGGGGGTATAGCAATCAGCCCCAGCATTTT. Encoded protein: CASSLFQGGYSNQPQHF.

The chain combines TRBV30 with TRBJ1-4; D not certain. This CDR3 spans 13 amino acids. Trimming took off 4 bases at V and 8 bases at J, with 14 bases between the two ends. Germline V gives CDR1 GTSNPN, CDR2 SVGIG (reference sequence). CDR3 nucleotides: TGTGCCTGGAACGAGGGTATGTCCGAAAAACTGTTTTTT. It encodes CAWNEGMSEKLFF.

This clone was recorded only once. J is TRBJ1-5 and V is TRBV19, with a weak D call TRBD1 (5 bases). V was trimmed by 0 bases and J by 0 bases, leaving 15 bases between them. This CDR3 has 18 residues. CDR1 is LNHDA and CDR2 is SQIVND in the germline V gene (reference sequence). In DNA form, the CDR3 reads TGTGCCAGTAGTATAGATCTTGAGACAGCTTTTAGCAATCAGCCCCAGCATTTT. Protein sequence: CASSIDLETAFSNQPQHF. Full variable domain (remainder filled in from reference TRBV19 and TRBJ1-5): DGGITQSPKYLFRKEGQNVTLSCEQNLNHDAMYWYRQDPGQGLRLIYYSQIVNDFQKGDIAEGYSVSREKKESFPLTVTSAQKNPTAFYLCASSIDLETAFSNQPQHFGDGTRLSIL.

This clone was counted between two and nine times. The rearrangement uses TRBV6-2 or TRBV6-3 and TRBJ1-6; the match to TRBD1 covers 7 bases. After removal of 0 bases from V and 10 bases from J, the junction contained 3 bases not matched to a gene. Germline V gene data show CDR1 as MNHEY and CDR2 as SVGEGT. The length of the CDR3 is 14 residues. The CDR3 DNA follows: TGTGCCAGCAGTTACTCAGGGGGCAGCTCACCCCTCCACTTT. It specifies CASSYSGGSSPLHF.

The chain joins TRBV19 to TRBJ2-1, with 9 bases aligning to TRBD2. Germline V gene sequence: CDR1 LNHDA, CDR2 SQIVND (reference sequence). CDR3 length: 16 residues. Trimming removed 6 bases from V and 5 bases from J; junction bases left unmatched: 11. The CDR3 nucleotides read TGTGCCAGTAGGAAGGGGGCGGTAGCGGGGGACAATGAGCAGTTCTTC. Translating it yields CASRKGAVAGDNEQFF.

This sequence joins TRBV3-1 (or the pseudogene TRBV3-2) and TRBJ2-4, with D unresolved. The CDR3 consists of 13 residues. V lost 5 bases and J lost 7, with 12 bases in between. Germline CDR1 is LGHDT and CDR2 is YNNKEL (reference sequence). The CDR3 reads CASSFMNRNIQYF. CDR3 bases: TGTGCCAGCAGCTTTATGAACCGCAACATTCAGTACTTC.

The rearrangement joins TRBV28 to TRBJ1-2, with D unresolved. The V gene's germline CDR1 is MDHEN and CDR2 SYDVKM. This CDR3 is built from 11 residues. V gave up 4 bases and J gave up 8 bases, with 8 bases separating them. The CDR3, as DNA: TGTGCCAGCAGTTCCACCCGAGGCTACACCTTC. This translates into CASSSTRGYTF.

The CDR3 bases are TGTGCCAGCAGCCAACGGGACAGGAGAGACTCACCCCTCCACTTT. This translates into CASSQRDRRDSPLHF. The chain couples TRBV14 to TRBJ1-6, with TRBD1 identical over 8 bases. The CDR3 is 15 residues long. Losses at the gene ends were 2 bases for V and 10 bases for J; bases not matched to a gene: 7. Germline V CDR1 and CDR2: SGHDN, FVKESK.

The chain links TRBV4-1 to TRBJ1-1; a weak D match, TRBD1 (5 bases). Deletions cut 1 base from V and 4 bases from J, with 7 bases between. This CDR3 region has 13 residues. The germline V gene has CDR1 MGHRA and CDR2 YSYEKL. CDR3 in amino acids: CASSQVGGTEAFF. CDR3 DNA: TGCGCCAGCAGCCAAGTGGGGGGCACTGAAGCTTTCTTT.

This chain uses TRBV19 with TRBJ1-2; 10 positions match TRBD1. The germline gives CDR1 LNHDA, CDR2 SQIVND (reference sequence). This CDR3 has 14 amino acids. Germline trimming cut 6 bases from V and 2 bases from J; bases unmatched to any gene: 3. The CDR3 region has the DNA TGTGCCAGTAGCCCGGGACAGGGGAACTATGGCTACACCTTC. This encodes CASSPGQGNYGYTF.

The chain couples TRBV10-2 to TRBJ2-7; D unresolved. The V end lost 6 bases, the J end lost 0 bases, and 9 bases lay between the germline ends. The length of the CDR3 is 13 residues. In germline, CDR1 is WSHSY, CDR2 SAAADI. CDR3 residues: CASRVENSYEQYF. CDR3 sequence (DNA): TGCGCCAGCAGGGTAGAAAACTCCTACGAGCAGTACTTC.

The gene calls are TRBV27 and TRBJ2-3; D gene ambiguous. The CDR3 is 16 residues long. V lost 3 bases and J lost 3, with 16 bases in between. CDR1 is MNHEY and CDR2 is SMNVEV in the germline V gene (reference sequence). The chain's CDR3 is CASSLFRQPTTDTQYF. DNA of the CDR3: TGTGCCAGCAGTTTGTTCAGGCAGCCGACGACAGATACGCAGTATTTT.